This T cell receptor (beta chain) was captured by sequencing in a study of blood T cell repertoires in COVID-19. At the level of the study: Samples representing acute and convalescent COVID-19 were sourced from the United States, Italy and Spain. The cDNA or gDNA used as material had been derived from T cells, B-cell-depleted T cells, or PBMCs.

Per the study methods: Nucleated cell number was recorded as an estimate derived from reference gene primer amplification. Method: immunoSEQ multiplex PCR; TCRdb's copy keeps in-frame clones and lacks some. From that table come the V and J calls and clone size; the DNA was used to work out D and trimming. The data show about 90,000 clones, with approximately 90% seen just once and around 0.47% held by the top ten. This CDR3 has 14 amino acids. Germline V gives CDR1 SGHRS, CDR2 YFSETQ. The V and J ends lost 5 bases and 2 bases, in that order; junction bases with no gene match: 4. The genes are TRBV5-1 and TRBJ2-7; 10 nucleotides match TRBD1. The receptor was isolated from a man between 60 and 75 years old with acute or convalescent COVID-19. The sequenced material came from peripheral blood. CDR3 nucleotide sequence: TGCGCCAGCAGTCCGGACAGGGGGGCCTACGAGCAGTACTTC. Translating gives CASSPDRGAYEQYF.